This T cell receptor beta chain emerged from a study of blood T cell repertoires in COVID-19. Profiled with immunoSEQ multiplex PCR; TCRdb holds only in-frame clones, not every one. Among 300,000 to 400,000 clones, 80% to 90% were seen once, and the ten largest hold about 2.3%. The CDR3 is 15 amino acids. The V gene end was trimmed by 3 bases and the J gene end by 4 bases; junction bases not matched to a gene: 4. The germline V gene encodes CDR1 MGHRA and CDR2 YSYEKL. The sample taken for sequencing was peripheral blood. This sequence joins TRBV4-1 and TRBJ1-3; 9 bases align to TRBD1. This sequence was found in an older woman with COVID-19, enrolled during active disease. CDR3 bases: TGCGCCAGCAGCCAGGACAGGGGAAGGGGAAACACCATATATTTT. This sequence encodes CASSQDRGRGNTIYF.